The rows below give T cell receptor beta chains drawn from one sample of a study of blood T cell repertoires in COVID-19. Sequencing was performed with immunoSEQ multiplex PCR; in TCRdb, only in-frame clones are kept and a portion is missing. The table shows a few hundred thousand clones, with about 86% occurring only once. The specimen sequenced was PBMCs or T cells enriched from blood (not recorded which). These receptors came from a young man with acute COVID-19. The CDR3 runs from the conserved cysteine through the conserved F or W. Fields, in order: V gene, clone size, D gene, J gene, CDR3 DNA, CDR3 protein. A D gene is named only where the DNA matches it firmly. Some rows mark clone size as missing; the rest say once, few, many or name a class of expanded clone.

v_call: TRBV9; clone_size: NA; d_call: NA; j_call: TRBJ2-5; cdr3_nt: TGTGCCAGCAGCGCGAATACGGAGGGGACCCAGTACTTC; cdr3_aa: CASSANTEGTQYF
v_call: TRBV19; clone_size: NA; d_call: TRBD2; j_call: TRBJ2-3; cdr3_nt: TGTGCCAGTAGAACCGGGACTAGCGCCCCGGGGCAGTATTTT; cdr3_aa: CASRTGTSAPGQYF
v_call: TRBV5-3; clone_size: NA; d_call: NA; j_call: TRBJ1-6; cdr3_nt: TGTGCCAGAAGCTTGGAATGCGGCTCACCCCTCCACTTT; cdr3_aa: CARSLECGSPLHF
v_call: TRBV19; clone_size: NA; d_call: TRBD2; j_call: TRBJ2-5; cdr3_nt: TGTGCCAGTAGTAATTTAGCGGGGGGACAGACCCAGTACTTC; cdr3_aa: CASSNLAGGQTQYF
v_call: TRBV9; clone_size: NA; d_call: TRBD1; j_call: TRBJ1-2; cdr3_nt: TGTGCCAGCAGCGTGGGACAGTACTATGGCTACACCTTC; cdr3_aa: CASSVGQYYGYTF
v_call: TRBV6-2/TRBV6-3; clone_size: NA; d_call: NA; j_call: TRBJ2-3; cdr3_nt: TGTGCCAGCAGCGGACAGCGGAGCACAGATACGCAGTATTTT; cdr3_aa: CASSGQRSTDTQYF
v_call: TRBV3-1/TRBV3-2; clone_size: NA; d_call: TRBD2; j_call: TRBJ2-3; cdr3_nt: TGTGCCAGCAGCCAAGTAGCTGCCGGGGGGACGGGGCCCACAGATACGCAGTATTTT; cdr3_aa: CASSQVAAGGTGPTDTQYF
v_call: TRBV29-1; clone_size: NA; d_call: NA; j_call: TRBJ2-2; cdr3_nt: TGCAGCGTGGGGACCGGGACAACGAACACCGGGGAGCTGTTTTTT; cdr3_aa: CSVGTGTTNTGELFF
v_call: TRBV19; clone_size: NA; d_call: TRBD2; j_call: TRBJ2-5; cdr3_nt: TGTGCCAGTAGGGGAAGCGGGAGCCCTCGGGAGACCCAGTACTTC; cdr3_aa: CASRGSGSPRETQYF
v_call: TRBV2; clone_size: NA; d_call: NA; j_call: TRBJ2-3; cdr3_nt: TGTGCCAGCAGTGAAATCGGGGCGGGAAACACAGATACGCAGTATTTT; cdr3_aa: CASSEIGAGNTDTQYF
v_call: TRBV5-4; clone_size: NA; d_call: NA; j_call: TRBJ1-1; cdr3_nt: TGTGCCAGCAGCCGGAGCAGTGGGGAAGCTTTCTTT; cdr3_aa: CASSRSSGEAFF
v_call: TRBV23-1; clone_size: few; d_call: NA; j_call: TRBJ1-3; cdr3_nt: TGCGCCAGCAGTCAATCATCGGTTTTTGGAAACACCATATATTTT; cdr3_aa: CASSQSSVFGNTIYF
v_call: TRBV6-2/TRBV6-3; clone_size: few; d_call: NA; j_call: TRBJ1-6; cdr3_nt: TGTGCCAGCAGCCGGAGTTCACCCCTCCACTTT; cdr3_aa: CASSRSSPLHF
v_call: TRBV7-8; clone_size: once; d_call: TRBD2; j_call: TRBJ2-2; cdr3_nt: TGTGCCAGCAGCTTAAGGCTAGCGGGTCTAACCGGGGAGCTGTTTTTT; cdr3_aa: CASSLRLAGLTGELFF
v_call: TRBV19; clone_size: once; d_call: NA; j_call: TRBJ1-5; cdr3_nt: TGTGCCAGTAGTATTGGTTGGCAGGGCGGTGCTCAGCCCCAGCATTTT; cdr3_aa: CASSIGWQGGAQPQHF
v_call: TRBV7-9; clone_size: few; d_call: NA; j_call: TRBJ2-4; cdr3_nt: TGTGCCAGCAGCCTCGAGGGGGAGGGGCACAGAATTCAGTACTTC; cdr3_aa: CASSLEGEGHRIQYF
v_call: TRBV27; clone_size: few; d_call: TRBD1; j_call: TRBJ1-2; cdr3_nt: TGTGCCAGCAGTCAGGGACAGGGGCAAGGCTACACCTTC; cdr3_aa: CASSQGQGQGYTF
v_call: TRBV9; clone_size: NA; d_call: NA; j_call: TRBJ1-1; cdr3_nt: TGTGCCAGCAGCGTTCAGTCAAGGAACACTGAAGCTTTCTTT; cdr3_aa: CASSVQSRNTEAFF
v_call: TRBV6-1; clone_size: NA; d_call: NA; j_call: TRBJ2-3; cdr3_nt: TGTGCCAGCAGTGAATATCACCTGGGAGGCACAGATACGCAGTATTTT; cdr3_aa: CASSEYHLGGTDTQYF
v_call: TRBV29-1; clone_size: NA; d_call: TRBD1; j_call: TRBJ1-2; cdr3_nt: TGCAGCGTTGTCAGGGGGCTAGGCGGCTACACCTTC; cdr3_aa: CSVVRGLGGYTF
v_call: TRBV12-3/TRBV12-4; clone_size: NA; d_call: NA; j_call: TRBJ1-1; cdr3_nt: TGTGCCAGCAGTTTAGTCACTATCACTGAAGCTTTCTTT; cdr3_aa: CASSLVTITEAFF
v_call: TRBV6-5; clone_size: NA; d_call: NA; j_call: TRBJ1-1; cdr3_nt: TGTGCCAGCAGTACGACAGGCGGGAACACTGAAGCTTTCTTT; cdr3_aa: CASSTTGGNTEAFF
v_call: TRBV9; clone_size: NA; d_call: TRBD2; j_call: TRBJ2-3; cdr3_nt: TGTGCCAGCAGCGTAGGACTAGCGGGAGTCGGGGATACGCAGTATTTT; cdr3_aa: CASSVGLAGVGDTQYF
v_call: TRBV12-3/TRBV12-4; clone_size: NA; d_call: NA; j_call: TRBJ1-1; cdr3_nt: TGTGCCAGCGGGCCCTACGGGAACACTGAAGCTTTCTTT; cdr3_aa: CASGPYGNTEAFF
v_call: TRBV5-1; clone_size: NA; d_call: TRBD1; j_call: TRBJ1-1; cdr3_nt: TGCGCCAGCAGCTTAGAACCCCAGGGGGCCGGCACTGAAGCTTTCTTT; cdr3_aa: CASSLEPQGAGTEAFF
v_call: TRBV4-1; clone_size: NA; d_call: TRBD1; j_call: TRBJ1-2; cdr3_nt: TGCGCCAGCAGCCGGGACAGGGGGCGCGTTTATTATGGCTACACCTTC; cdr3_aa: CASSRDRGRVYYGYTF
v_call: TRBV18; clone_size: NA; d_call: NA; j_call: TRBJ1-4; cdr3_nt: TGTGCCAGCTCACAAGGGACTGCGGGGGCTAATGAAAAACTGTTTTTT; cdr3_aa: CASSQGTAGANEKLFF
v_call: TRBV30; clone_size: NA; d_call: NA; j_call: TRBJ1-1; cdr3_nt: TGTGCCTGGAGTCTGGGGGGTAAAGCTTTCTTT; cdr3_aa: CAWSLGGKAFF
v_call: TRBV9; clone_size: once; d_call: NA; j_call: TRBJ1-1; cdr3_nt: TGTGCCAGCAGCGTCCGTCCGGGAGTGAACACTGAAGCTTTCTTT; cdr3_aa: CASSVRPGVNTEAFF
v_call: TRBV4-1; clone_size: NA; d_call: TRBD1; j_call: TRBJ1-5; cdr3_nt: TGCGCCAGCAGCCAAGATGGACAGGGGTATCAGCCCCAGCATTTT; cdr3_aa: CASSQDGQGYQPQHF
v_call: TRBV27; clone_size: NA; d_call: NA; j_call: TRBJ2-3; cdr3_nt: TGTGCCAGCAGTTGGGGCCGGGGGACTAGCACAGATACGCAGTATTTT; cdr3_aa: CASSWGRGTSTDTQYF
v_call: TRBV5-6; clone_size: NA; d_call: TRBD2; j_call: TRBJ2-1; cdr3_nt: TGTGCCAGCACGGAGCGGGATGTATACAATGAGCAGTTCTTC; cdr3_aa: CASTERDVYNEQFF
v_call: TRBV18; clone_size: NA; d_call: TRBD1; j_call: TRBJ1-2; cdr3_nt: TGTGCCAGCTCACCTCCGGGACAGAACGATGGCTACACCTTC; cdr3_aa: CASSPPGQNDGYTF
v_call: TRBV10-3; clone_size: NA; d_call: NA; j_call: TRBJ1-2; cdr3_nt: TGTGCCATCAGTGAGTCGGGAGCGCGGCATGGCTACACCTTC; cdr3_aa: CAISESGARHGYTF
v_call: TRBV7-9; clone_size: once; d_call: NA; j_call: TRBJ2-5; cdr3_nt: TGTGCCAGCAGTTCTACAGGGGGGGAAGAGACCCAGTACTTC; cdr3_aa: CASSSTGGEETQYF
v_call: TRBV19; clone_size: NA; d_call: NA; j_call: TRBJ1-5; cdr3_nt: TGTGCCAGTAGTAGAAGTCTCGGGCAGCCCCAGCATTTT; cdr3_aa: CASSRSLGQPQHF
v_call: TRBV11-2; clone_size: NA; d_call: TRBD1; j_call: TRBJ2-1; cdr3_nt: TGTGCCAGCAGTTCCCGCCTCGGGACAGGGGCCAATGAGCAGTTCTTC; cdr3_aa: CASSSRLGTGANEQFF
v_call: TRBV15; clone_size: NA; d_call: NA; j_call: TRBJ2-2; cdr3_nt: TGTGCCACCAGCAGCGGGGTTACTAACACCGGGGAGCTGTTTTTT; cdr3_aa: CATSSGVTNTGELFF
v_call: TRBV29-1; clone_size: once; d_call: NA; j_call: TRBJ1-1; cdr3_nt: TGCAGCGTTGAAGAGGGCTCGAACGGAGCTTTCTTT; cdr3_aa: CSVEEGSNGAFF
v_call: TRBV9; clone_size: NA; d_call: NA; j_call: TRBJ2-1; cdr3_nt: TGTGCCAGCAGCGGGGAGACTAGTTCCCTTCCAAATGAGCAGTTCTTC; cdr3_aa: CASSGETSSLPNEQFF
v_call: TRBV30; clone_size: NA; d_call: TRBD1; j_call: TRBJ1-2; cdr3_nt: TGTGCCTGCTCCCTCACCGGACAGGGGGCGAACTATGGCTACACCTTC; cdr3_aa: CACSLTGQGANYGYTF
v_call: TRBV7-9; clone_size: NA; d_call: NA; j_call: TRBJ2-3; cdr3_nt: TGTGCCAGCAGCTATGACAGGCCCACAGATACGCAGTATTTT; cdr3_aa: CASSYDRPTDTQYF
v_call: TRBV10-3; clone_size: many; d_call: TRBD1; j_call: TRBJ2-2; cdr3_nt: TGTGCCATCAGTCCTAGACCGGGACAGGGAACCGGGGAGCTGTTTTTT; cdr3_aa: CAISPRPGQGTGELFF
v_call: TRBV19; clone_size: NA; d_call: NA; j_call: TRBJ2-2; cdr3_nt: TGTGCCAGTCCTTCTATTGTTACCGGGGAGCTGTTTTTT; cdr3_aa: CASPSIVTGELFF
v_call: TRBV4-1; clone_size: NA; d_call: TRBD1; j_call: TRBJ1-2; cdr3_nt: TGCGCCAGCAGCCAAGTAAGGGGGACAGGGGTTTTCGGCTACACCTTC; cdr3_aa: CASSQVRGTGVFGYTF
v_call: TRBV30; clone_size: NA; d_call: TRBD1; j_call: TRBJ1-6; cdr3_nt: TGTGCCTGGGAACTTAATCAGGGGGAGCCCCTCCACTTT; cdr3_aa: CAWELNQGEPLHF
v_call: TRBV2; clone_size: NA; d_call: TRBD2; j_call: TRBJ2-2; cdr3_nt: TGTGCCAGCAGTGAACAGCCTAGCGGGGGGGCCGGTTTAGCCGGGGAGCTGTTTTTT; cdr3_aa: CASSEQPSGGAGLAGELFF
v_call: TRBV30; clone_size: NA; d_call: NA; j_call: TRBJ1-1; cdr3_nt: TGTGCCTGGAGTGTAAATCGGGCTGAAGCTTTCTTT; cdr3_aa: CAWSVNRAEAFF
v_call: TRBV7-2; clone_size: NA; d_call: NA; j_call: TRBJ2-1; cdr3_nt: TGTGCCAGCAGCTTGACTGACTTTAGCGATGAGCAGTTCTTC; cdr3_aa: CASSLTDFSDEQFF
v_call: TRBV6-1; clone_size: NA; d_call: NA; j_call: TRBJ1-1; cdr3_nt: TGTGCCAGCAGTGATGGACTGGGGGGTACTGAAGCTTTCTTT; cdr3_aa: CASSDGLGGTEAFF